The 22 T cell receptor beta chains listed next were all sequenced from one sample in a study of T cell changes during pregnancy in multiple sclerosis. Sequencing was performed with immunoSEQ multiplex PCR; in TCRdb, only in-frame clones are kept and a portion is missing. The profile covers tens of thousands of clones, with approximately 81% appearing a single time and approximately 7.6% taken by the ten largest. Sequences were derived from CD8+ T cells from peripheral blood mononuclear cells, sampled before pregnancy. The receptors come from a female donor with multiple sclerosis, enrolled in a pregnancy study.

The rearrangement links TRBV5-6 to TRBJ2-1, with a tentative D call TRBD2 (6 bases). The CDR3 contains 16 residues. V gave up 3 bases and J gave up 4 bases, with 17 bases separating them. The germline V gene has CDR1 SGHDT and CDR2 YYEEEE. The CDR3 here is CASSSTGTARYNEQFF. CDR3 DNA: TGTGCCAGCAGCTCAACCGGGACTGCAAGATACAATGAGCAGTTCTTC.

The chain employs TRBV18 and TRBJ2-7; tentatively, D is TRBD1 (6 bases). The V and J ends lost 1 base and 3 bases respectively, with 16 bases between them. This CDR3 contains 16 residues. Per germline, CDR1 KGHSH and CDR2 LQKENI. CDR3: CASSPRVSGASYEQYF. CDR3 coding DNA: TGTGCCAGCTCACCACGGGTTTCAGGGGCAAGCTACGAGCAGTACTTC.

The chain recombines TRBV18 with TRBJ2-7, with TRBD1 matching 7 bases. The J segment lost 0 bases and the V segment lost 3 bases, leaving 2 bases of the junction unmatched. Germline CDR1 reads KGHSH; CDR2 reads LQKENI. This CDR3 comprises 14 residues. This CDR3 reads CASSPRDSSYEQYF. The CDR3 DNA reads as TGTGCCAGCTCACCCCGGGACAGCTCCTACGAGCAGTACTTC.

The count of this clone is one. The chain links TRBV6-4 to TRBJ2-1, with TRBD2 identical over 12 bases. The CDR3 spans 15 residues. CDR1 MRHNA and CDR2 SNTAGT come from the germline V gene. The ends lost 0 bases at V and 7 bases at J; junction bases unmatched: 1. CDR3 amino acids: CASSDSLAGGNEQFF. The CDR3 nucleotides read TGTGCCAGCAGTGACTCGCTAGCGGGAGGGAATGAGCAGTTCTTC.

This chain joins TRBV4-3 and TRBJ2-7; TRBD2 matches at 9 bases. Germline-derived CDR1 and CDR2 are LGHNA and YSLEER. The trim removed 1 base at V and 5 bases at J, leaving 6 bases unmatched. The CDR3 covers 15 residues. CDR3 DNA: TGCGCCAGCAGCCAAGTCGTAGCGGGAGTGAACGAGCAGTACTTC. It yields the protein CASSQVVAGVNEQYF.

The chain combines TRBV5-1 with TRBJ2-7; D not certain. V shed 4 bases and J shed 3 bases, with 8 bases lying between them. The CDR3 totals 12 residues. From germline, CDR1 is SGHRS and CDR2 YFSETQ. The CDR3 loop reads CASSHNYYEQYF. CDR3 bases: TGCGCCAGCAGCCACAACTACTACGAGCAGTACTTC.

The chain employs TRBV25-1 and TRBJ2-7; no firm D call. V gave up 2 bases and J gave up 3 bases, with 5 bases separating them. The CDR3 is 12 amino acids. Germline V gene lookup returns CDR1 MGHDK and CDR2 SYGVNS. CDR3 DNA: TGTGCCAGCAGTGAAGTCGGCTACGAGCAGTACTTC. Translating gives CASSEVGYEQYF.

The V and J genes are TRBV12-5 and TRBJ2-2, with D possibly being TRBD2 (5 bases). This CDR3 has 15 residues. V lost 4 bases to trimming and J lost 6 bases, with 15 bases between them. Germline V gives CDR1 LGHNT, CDR2 FRNRAP. In DNA, the CDR3 is TGTGCTAGTGGTTCCCCCCTAAGGCGGGCCGGGGAGCTGTTTTTT. Translating gives CASGSPLRRAGELFF.

The V call is TRBV18, the J call TRBJ2-1; 8 bases agree with TRBD2. J was trimmed by 1 base and V by 4 bases; bases with no gene match: 3. The CDR3 runs 15 residues. Germline assignment: CDR1 KGHSH and CDR2 LQKENI. The CDR3 coding sequence is TGTGCCAGCTCACTAGCGGGAATGTCCTACAATGAGCAGTTCTTC. Translation: CASSLAGMSYNEQFF.

On this clone: At one of its ends the junction is not consistent with the germline gene, which may arise from a read error. V and J are TRBV27 and TRBJ1-1; the D gene is possibly TRBD1 (5 bases). This CDR3 contains 14 residues. Germline loops: CDR1 MNHEY, CDR2 SMNVEV (reference sequence). CDR3 loop: CASSLVKGNPEAFF. In nucleotides, the CDR3 is TGTGCCAGCAGTTTGGTCAAGGGGAACCCTGAAGCTTTCTTT.

This rearrangement joins TRBV10-3 to TRBJ2-1, with 8 nucleotides matching TRBD2. V shed 4 bases and J 5 bases; nucleotides not matched to a gene: 10. This CDR3 has 16 residues. Germline V gives CDR1 ENHRY, CDR2 SYGVKD. The CDR3 loop reads CAISGSAGEVHNEQFF. Here the CDR3 DNA reads TGTGCCATCAGTGGCTCAGCGGGAGAGGTCCACAATGAGCAGTTCTTC.

The V gene is TRBV7-9, the J gene TRBJ2-1; TRBD2 agrees at 11 bases. Germline CDR1 is SEHNR and CDR2 is FQNEAQ (reference sequence). CDR3 length: 14 residues. V shed 7 bases and J 4 bases; nucleotides not matched to a gene: 3. The CDR3 loop is CASTGTSGYNEQFF. The DNA of the CDR3 is TGTGCCAGCACCGGGACTAGCGGATACAATGAGCAGTTCTTC.

This rearrangement joins TRBV14 to TRBJ2-7; tentatively, D is TRBD2 (5 bases). Germline values: CDR1 SGHDN, CDR2 FVKESK. Trimming removed 4 bases from V and 3 bases from J, with 13 bases in between. This CDR3 is built from 14 residues. CDR3 nucleotide sequence: TGTGCCAGCAGCCTTACCGGGGTTATCTACGAGCAGTACTTC. Protein: CASSLTGVIYEQYF.

CDR3 sequence reads: CASSPRERDNEKLFF. The CDR3 DNA is TGTGCCAGCAGCCCCAGGGAGCGGGATAATGAAAAACTGTTTTTT. V gene TRBV2 combines with J gene TRBJ1-4; TRBD1 is a possible D gene (5 bases). The CDR3 has 15 amino acids. Germline V gives CDR1 SNHLY, CDR2 FYNNEI. Trimming shortened V by 6 bases and J by 4 bases, and 15 bases separated the two germline ends.

J is TRBJ2-7 and V is TRBV13; weak D call: TRBD1 (6 bases). Germline V CDR1 and CDR2: PRHDT, FYEKMQ (reference sequence). V gave up 1 base and J gave up 4 bases, with 17 bases separating them. The CDR3 runs 16 residues. CDR3: CASSLEGRGGSYEQYF. The CDR3 coding sequence is TGTGCCAGCAGCTTAGAAGGCAGGGGCGGCAGTTACGAGCAGTACTTC.

The rearrangement joins TRBV28 to TRBJ2-3; 15 nucleotides line up with TRBD2. Trimming removed 5 bases from V and 0 bases from J; junction bases left unmatched: 6. Germline CDR1 is MDHEN and CDR2 is SYDVKM. The CDR3 covers 18 residues. The CDR3, as DNA: TGTGCCAGCAGTCCGGGACTAGCGGGAGGACCTAGCACAGATACGCAGTATTTT. It is translated as CASSPGLAGGPSTDTQYF.

The rearrangement uses TRBV27 and TRBJ2-6; tentatively, D is TRBD1 (6 bases). With 6 bases removed from V and 0 bases from J, the gap between germline ends came to 15 bases. Germline-derived CDR1 and CDR2 are MNHEY and SMNVEV (reference sequence). The CDR3 length is 17 residues. The CDR3 region has the DNA TGTGCCAGCAGCCGTCTGGACAGCCACTCTGGGGCCAACGTCCTGACTTTC. Encoded protein: CASSRLDSHSGANVLTF. The whole variable domain, filled in from reference TRBV27 and TRBJ2-6, reads EAQVTQNPRYLITVTGKKLTVTCSQNMNHEYMSWYRQDPGLGLRQIYYSMNVEVTDKGDVPEGYKVSRKEKRNFPLILESPSPNQTSLYFCASSRLDSHSGANVLTFGAGSRLTVL.

This clone occurred once. The rearrangement uses TRBV19 and TRBJ2-7; D is perhaps TRBD2 (6 bases). The CDR3 is made up of 15 amino acids. Germline V gene lookup returns CDR1 LNHDA and CDR2 SQIVND (reference sequence). The V end lost 3 bases, the J end lost 4 bases, and 16 bases lay between the germline ends. The CDR3 bases are TGTGCCAGTAGTATTGGATTAGCGGAGAGATACGAGCAGTACTTC. Translation gives CASSIGLAERYEQYF.

The rearrangement links TRBV28 to TRBJ1-3, with D hard to call. V lost 3 bases to trimming and J lost 2 bases, with 17 bases between them. This CDR3 contains 17 residues. The germline V gene has CDR1 MDHEN and CDR2 SYDVKM. The CDR3: CASSLRIRPFAGNTIYF. The CDR3 nucleotides read TGTGCCAGCAGTTTGCGAATTCGCCCTTTCGCTGGAAACACCATATATTTT.

The rearrangement links TRBV6-5 to TRBJ1-6; 8 positions match TRBD1. The CDR3 extends over 15 amino acids. Trimming at V came to 6 bases and at J to 6 bases, leaving 7 bases not matched to a gene. Germline-derived CDR1 and CDR2 are MNHEY and SVGAGI. CDR3 amino acids: CASSTPGGSNSPLHF. The CDR3 DNA reads TGTGCCAGCAGCACGCCAGGGGGCTCTAATTCACCCCTCCACTTT.

This clone was counted only a few times. This rearrangement joins TRBV27 to TRBJ2-1; TRBD2 aligns across 13 bases. The V gene end was trimmed by 1 base and the J gene end by 7 bases; junction bases not matched to a gene: 1. The CDR3 consists of 15 residues. CDR1 and CDR2 (germline): MNHEY, SMNVEV (reference sequence). The CDR3 protein is CASSLLGLAGNEQFF. The CDR3, as DNA: TGTGCCAGCAGTTTATTGGGACTAGCGGGAAATGAGCAGTTCTTC.

CDR3 sequence: CASSRLAGGPNEQFF. The CDR3 DNA sequence: TGTGCCAGCAGTAGACTAGCGGGAGGCCCTAATGAGCAGTTCTTC. The chain joins TRBV11-2 to TRBJ2-1; 13 positions match TRBD2. Trimming at V came to 6 bases and at J to 7 bases, leaving 6 bases not matched to a gene. Germline values: CDR1 SGHAT, CDR2 FQNNGV. This CDR3 contains 15 residues.